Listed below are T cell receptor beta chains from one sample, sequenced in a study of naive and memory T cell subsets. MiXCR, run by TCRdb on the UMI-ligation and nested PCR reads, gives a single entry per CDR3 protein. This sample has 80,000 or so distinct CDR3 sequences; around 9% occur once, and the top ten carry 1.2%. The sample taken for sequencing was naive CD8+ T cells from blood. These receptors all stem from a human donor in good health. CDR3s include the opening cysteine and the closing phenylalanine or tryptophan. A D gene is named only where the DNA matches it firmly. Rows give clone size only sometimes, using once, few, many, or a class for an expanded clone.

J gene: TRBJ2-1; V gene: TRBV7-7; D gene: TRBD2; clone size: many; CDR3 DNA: TGTGCCAGCAGCCTGCGACTAGCGGGAGAGGATGAGCAGTTCTTC; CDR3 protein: CASSLRLAGEDEQFF
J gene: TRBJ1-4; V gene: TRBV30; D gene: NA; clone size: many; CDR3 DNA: TGTGCCTGGAGCCCCGTGGAGCTTAATGAAAAACTGTTTTTT; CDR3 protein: CAWSPVELNEKLFF
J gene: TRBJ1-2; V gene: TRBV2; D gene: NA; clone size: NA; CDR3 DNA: TGTGCCAGCAGTGATTGGCCGGACTATGGCTACACCTTC; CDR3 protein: CASSDWPDYGYTF
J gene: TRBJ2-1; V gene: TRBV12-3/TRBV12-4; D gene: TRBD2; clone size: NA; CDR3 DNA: TGTGCCAGCAGCTGGCGGGAGCCCACTGAGCAGTTCTTC; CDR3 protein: CASSWREPTEQFF
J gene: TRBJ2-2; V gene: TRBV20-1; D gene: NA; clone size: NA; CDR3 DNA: TGCAGTGCTAGCTCCCAAAGCGGGACCGGGGAGCTGTTTTTT; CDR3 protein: CSASSQSGTGELFF
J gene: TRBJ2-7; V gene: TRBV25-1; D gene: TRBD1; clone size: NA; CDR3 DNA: TGTGCCAGCAGTGACTACAGGGGGACCTCCTACGAGCAGTACTTC; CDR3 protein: CASSDYRGTSYEQYF
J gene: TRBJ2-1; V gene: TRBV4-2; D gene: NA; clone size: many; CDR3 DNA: TGTGCCAGCAGCCAAGATCCAGAGCAGGATGAGCAGTTCTTC; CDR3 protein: CASSQDPEQDEQFF
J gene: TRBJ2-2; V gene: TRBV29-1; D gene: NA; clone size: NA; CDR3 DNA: TGCAGCGTTGAAGAGTTTGGACCGACCGGGGAGCTGTTTTTT; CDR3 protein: CSVEEFGPTGELFF
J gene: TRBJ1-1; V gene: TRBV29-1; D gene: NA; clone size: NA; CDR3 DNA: TGCAGCTCCCCGGGTACGGGGAACACTGAAGCTTTCTTT; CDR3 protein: CSSPGTGNTEAFF
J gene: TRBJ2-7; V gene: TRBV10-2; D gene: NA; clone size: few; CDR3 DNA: TGCGCCAGTCATGGGGACCCCCACTACGAGCAGTACTTC; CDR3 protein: CASHGDPHYEQYF
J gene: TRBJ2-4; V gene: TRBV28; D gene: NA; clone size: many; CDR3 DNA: TGTGCCAGCAGTCAAAACATTCAGTACTTC; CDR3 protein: CASSQNIQYF
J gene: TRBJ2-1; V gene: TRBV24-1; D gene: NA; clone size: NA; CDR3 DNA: TGTGCCACCAGCGCCAGCTCCTACAATGAGCAGTTCTTC; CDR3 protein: CATSASSYNEQFF
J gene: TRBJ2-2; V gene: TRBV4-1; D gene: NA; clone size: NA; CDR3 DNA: TGCGCCAGCAGCCAAGATTTTACCGGGGAGCTGTTTTTT; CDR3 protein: CASSQDFTGELFF
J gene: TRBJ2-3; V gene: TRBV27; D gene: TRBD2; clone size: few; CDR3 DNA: TGTGCCAGCAGTTTTGGGCTAGCGGGTAGCTACCGCACAGATACGCAGTATTTT; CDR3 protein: CASSFGLAGSYRTDTQYF
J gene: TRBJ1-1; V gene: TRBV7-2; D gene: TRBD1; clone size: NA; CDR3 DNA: TGTGCCAGCAGCCCCACGCCGGGACAGATTATTGAAGCTTTCTTT; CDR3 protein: CASSPTPGQIIEAFF
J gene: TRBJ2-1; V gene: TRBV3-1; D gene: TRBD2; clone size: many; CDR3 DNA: TGTGCCAGCAGCCCAGGGACTAGCGGGAGGGAGTTCTACAATGAGCAGTTCTTC; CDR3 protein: CASSPGTSGREFYNEQFF